The T cell receptor (beta chain) described here comes from a study of beta chain features in type 1 diabetes. Study findings and constraints: For type 1 diabetes patients, VDJ junctions showed fewer insertions and more deletions. It was among patients, rather than healthy donors, that naive, central memory and Treg TCRB repertoires appeared more similar.

About this clone: What it binds is unknown.

Germline values: CDR1 GTSNPN, CDR2 SVGIG (reference sequence). The CDR3 spans 13 residues. V lost 4 bases, J lost 4 bases, and 5 bases stayed unmatched. The study reverse transcribed the entire isolated RNA, so it sequenced expressed TCRB transcripts. There were some 3.6 million reads on average in the naive, central memory and regulatory T cell samples. Profiling relied on immunoSEQ multiplex PCR, and the TCRdb table lists in-frame clones only, not all of them. The sample shows hundreds of thousands of clones, 25% to 35% of them seen only once. The chain has TRBV30 and TRBJ1-2, with 8 bases matching TRBD1. The source material was naive CD4+ T cells from blood. This TCR derives from a young man in good health. CDR3 nucleotides: TGTGCCTGGAAAGAGACAGGGGCCTATGGCTACACCTTC. It encodes CAWKETGAYGYTF.